One and the same sample provided the 20 T cell receptor beta chains below, sequenced in a study of OX40 agonist ivuxolimab in advanced cancers. TCRdb's table, derived via immunoSEQ multiplex PCR, lists solely in-frame clones and lacks some. The sample has around 60,000 clones, approximately 84% seen once. Sequencing was performed on CD4+ or CD8+ T cells sorted from blood, taken in a trial of the OX40 agonist ivuxolimab. These TCRs come from an adult with an advanced solid tumor such as melanoma, head and neck, liver or kidney cancer.

The chain combines TRBV27 with TRBJ2-7; 8 bases agree with TRBD1. This CDR3 has 14 residues. V was pared by 8 bases and J by 0 bases, with 6 bases of the junction left unmatched. The V gene's germline CDR1 is MNHEY and CDR2 SMNVEV (reference sequence). CDR3 in DNA: TGTGCCAGCCGCGGACAGGGAGGCTCCTACGAGCAGTACTTC. Translation gives CASRGQGGSYEQYF.

The V call is TRBV25-1, the J call TRBJ1-6, with 9 bases aligning to TRBD1. Per the germline V gene, CDR1 is MGHDK and CDR2 is SYGVNS. This CDR3 has 15 residues. Trimming cost V 5 bases and J 9 bases; bases outside gene matches: 8. The CDR3 loop reads CASSLLGTGTSPLHF. CDR3 coding DNA: TGTGCCAGCAGTCTTCTAGGGACAGGGACTTCACCCCTCCACTTT.

The V gene is TRBV6-5, the J gene TRBJ1-1, with a tentative D call TRBD1 (5 bases). Trimming left V 2 bases short and J 5 bases short, with 12 bases between. CDR1 is MNHEY and CDR2 is SVGAGI in the germline V gene. This CDR3 is 14 amino acids long. This CDR3 is CASSYAGSRTEAFF. Here the CDR3 DNA reads TGTGCCAGCAGTTACGCAGGGAGTCGAACTGAAGCTTTCTTT.

DNA of the CDR3: TGTGCCAGCAGCCCCGCCAGGGGAGGGAACACTGAAGCTTTCTTT. It specifies CASSPARGGNTEAFF. This chain connects TRBV11-2 to TRBJ1-1, with D possibly being TRBD1 (6 bases). V lost 5 bases, J lost 1 base, and 14 bases lay in between. The germline V gene has CDR1 SGHAT and CDR2 FQNNGV. This CDR3 contains 15 residues.

This clone has a single count. This rearrangement joins TRBV10-2 to TRBJ1-2; D call uncertain. The CDR3 length is 14 residues. Germline loops: CDR1 WSHSY, CDR2 SAAADI. V was pared by 2 bases and J by 0 bases, with 7 bases between. This chain's CDR3 is CASSETEANYGYTF. The CDR3 nucleotides are TGCGCCAGCAGTGAGACGGAAGCTAACTATGGCTACACCTTC.

This rearrangement joins TRBV27 to TRBJ1-2; D is possibly TRBD1 (5 bases). This CDR3 is built from 15 residues. V shed 0 bases and J shed 1 base, with 9 bases lying between them. CDR1 is MNHEY, CDR2 SMNVEV, per germline (reference sequence). As DNA, the CDR3 is TGTGCCAGCAGTTTATCTGGGGGGGATAACTATGGCTACACCTTC. Translation gives CASSLSGGDNYGYTF.

V usage is TRBV25-1 and J usage is TRBJ2-1; the D gene is possibly TRBD1 (5 bases). The CDR3 is 14 amino acids. Per the germline V gene, CDR1 is MGHDK and CDR2 is SYGVNS. V gave up 7 bases and J gave up 1 base, with 11 bases separating them. The CDR3 spells CASTKGLSYNEQFF. The DNA of the CDR3 is TGTGCCAGCACCAAGGGGCTTTCCTACAATGAGCAGTTCTTC.

As to this clone: The junction does not match germline at one end; this may be a read error. The sample holds other DNA sequences that translate to the same CDR3. The J gene is TRBJ1-2, the V gene TRBV28, with D unclear. This CDR3 is built from 11 residues. The V gene's germline CDR1 is MDHEN and CDR2 SYDVKM. The DNA of the CDR3 is TGTGCTAGCAGAGCGGAGGGTGGCTACACCTTC. Translating it yields CASRAEGGYTF.

The chain combines TRBV6-6 with TRBJ2-3; D unclear. Germline CDR1 is MNHNY and CDR2 is SVGAGI (reference sequence). The CDR3 is 13 residues long. Trimming cost V 6 bases and J 1 base, with 8 bases left between them. The CDR3 DNA is TGTGCCAGCAGGGTGCTGGGCACAGATACGCAGTATTTT. Amino acid sequence: CASRVLGTDTQYF.

The CDR3 loop reads CASSTPGQGAAEAFF. The CDR3 DNA sequence: TGTGCCAGTAGTACCCCGGGACAGGGGGCGGCTGAAGCTTTCTTT. J is TRBJ1-1 and V is TRBV19, with TRBD1 matching 12 bases. V trimming: 4 bases; J trimming: 6 bases; junction bases outside the gene matches: 6. Germline CDR1 reads LNHDA; CDR2 reads SQIVND (reference sequence). This CDR3 region has 15 residues.

This clone was picked up a small number of times. The chain employs TRBV29-1 and TRBJ1-1; 7 bases map to TRBD1. The CDR3 has 13 amino acids. Germline V gene sequence: CDR1 SQVTM, CDR2 ANQGSEA. V was clipped by 7 bases and J by 4 bases; unmatched bases: 9. CDR3: CSGATGSGTEAFF. In nucleotides, the CDR3 is TGCAGCGGGGCGACAGGGTCCGGCACTGAAGCTTTCTTT.

This chain uses TRBV6-5 with TRBJ2-5, with 10 bases that match TRBD1. The J call may be mistaken, given a closer DNA end match to TRBJ2-7. Per germline, CDR1 MNHEY and CDR2 SVGAGI. This CDR3 comprises 15 residues. The CDR3 region is CASSYSGQGAYEQYF. The CDR3 DNA reads as TGTGCCAGCAGTTACTCCGGACAGGGGGCCTACGAGCAGTACTTC.

This clone was seen a handful of times. The V call is TRBV6-5, the J call TRBJ2-1; 9 nucleotides agree with TRBD2. After removal of 4 bases from V and 2 bases from J, the junction contained 3 bases not matched to a gene. The germline CDR1 and CDR2 sequences are MNHEY and SVGAGI. CDR3 length: 15 amino acids. The CDR3 protein is CASSLTSGTYNEQFF. CDR3 nucleotides: TGTGCCAGCAGTTTGACTAGCGGCACCTACAATGAGCAGTTCTTC.

The chain carries TRBV7-9 and TRBJ2-7; a possible D gene is TRBD2 (6 bases). Per germline, CDR1 SEHNR and CDR2 FQNEAQ (reference sequence). The CDR3 consists of 17 residues. V lost 5 bases and J 0 bases, leaving 20 bases between the germline ends. The CDR3 region has the DNA TGTGCCAGCAGCCCGCTCCCGACTGGAGGGAGCTCCTACGAGCAGTACTTC. Translating it yields CASSPLPTGGSSYEQYF.

This sequence joins TRBV20-1 and TRBJ2-3; D gene unclear. Per the germline V gene, CDR1 is DFQATT and CDR2 is SNEGSKA (reference sequence). The CDR3 consists of 11 residues. Trimming removed 1 base from V and 2 bases from J, with 1 base in between. CDR3 loop: CSARVTDTQYF. CDR3 in DNA: TGCAGTGCTAGAGTCACAGATACGCAGTATTTT.

The genes are TRBV5-4 and TRBJ1-5; 7 bases map to TRBD1. In germline, CDR1 is SGHNT, CDR2 YYREEE (reference sequence). V lost 4 bases to trimming and J lost 1 base; unmatched junction nucleotides: 5. The CDR3 covers 15 residues. The DNA of the CDR3 is TGTGCCAGCAGCCCCCCAGGGGGGAGCAATCAGCCCCAGCATTTT. Protein product: CASSPPGGSNQPQHF.

The V call is TRBV10-1, the J call TRBJ2-5; D possibly corresponds to TRBD2 (6 bases). CDR1 WNHNN and CDR2 SYGVQD come from the germline V gene (reference sequence). This CDR3 is built from 15 residues. The V gene lost 0 bases and the J gene lost 2 bases, with 10 bases spanning the gap. The CDR3 loop reads CASSESGGLQETQYF. CDR3 bases: TGCGCCAGCAGTGAGTCTGGAGGGCTTCAAGAGACCCAGTACTTC.

This clone showed up just once. The genes are TRBV2 and TRBJ2-5, with D tentatively TRBD1 (6 bases). The ends were cut back, 6 bases at V and 0 bases at J, with 11 bases in the middle. The CDR3 is made up of 14 amino acids. Per the germline V gene, CDR1 is SNHLY and CDR2 is FYNNEI. The CDR3 protein is CASSSDRYQETQYF. The CDR3 DNA follows: TGTGCCAGCAGCTCAGACAGGTACCAAGAGACCCAGTACTTC.

About this clone: Other DNA sequences within the sample encode an identical CDR3. This chain links TRBV5-4 with TRBJ1-4; 9 bases are shared with TRBD1. Germline loops: CDR1 SGHNT, CDR2 YYREEE (reference sequence). V lost 0 bases to trimming and J lost 8 bases; unmatched junction nucleotides: 2. The CDR3 extends over 14 amino acids. CDR3 amino acids: CASSLGGTGEKLFF. The CDR3 DNA is TGTGCCAGCAGCTTGGGGGGGACAGGGGAAAAACTGTTTTTT.

This clone was recorded a few times. This chain's CDR3 is CSVEDLGSEQYF. The CDR3 region has the DNA TGCAGCGTTGAAGATCTGGGGAGCGAGCAGTACTTC. The genes are TRBV29-1 and TRBJ2-7, with a weak D call TRBD2 (5 bases). This CDR3 is built from 12 residues. Germline CDR1 SQVTM, CDR2 ANQGSEA. Trimming shortened V by 0 bases and J by 6 bases, and 9 bases separated the two germline ends.